Listed below are T cell receptor beta chains from one sample, sequenced in a study of T-cell reconstitution after alpha-beta-depleted transplantation in children. TCRdb passed the PCR reads through MiXCR, listing each CDR3 protein once. Altogether approximately 980,000 distinct CDR3 sequences are present, around 30% being singletons, with the ten largest covering around 30%. The material was PBMCs, mostly from graft donor cells, obtained 360 days after TCRalphabeta/CD19-depleted stem cell transplant. The receptor set was obtained from a boy under two years old who had a stem cell transplant for SCID, so the T cells may come from the graft donor. The CDR3 runs from the conserved cysteine through the conserved F or W. The D gene is left open where the match is weak. For some rows the clone size is stated as once, few or many, or as a class when expanded; others skip it.

CDR3aa,CDR3nt,j_gene,abundance,d_gene,v_gene
CASSLVRYFDNEQFF,TGTGCCAGCAGTTTAGTTAGGTACTTCGACAATGAGCAGTTCTTC,TRBJ2-1,NA,NA,TRBV27
CASSLERQGLDTQYF,TGCGCCAGCAGCTTGGAAAGGCAGGGGCTAGATACGCAGTATTTT,TRBJ2-3,few,NA,TRBV5-1
CASSLAQGAYYSNQPQHF,TGTGCCAGCAGCTTGGCACAGGGGGCATACTATAGCAATCAGCCCCAGCATTTT,TRBJ1-5,NA,TRBD1,TRBV5-4
CASRWGFSTDTQYF,TGCGCCAGCCGGTGGGGGTTTAGCACAGATACGCAGTATTTT,TRBJ2-3,NA,NA,TRBV10-2
CASSFGQGVRGYTF,TGTGCCAGCAGCTTTGGACAGGGGGTCAGAGGCTACACCTTC,TRBJ1-2,NA,TRBD1,TRBV7-9
CASSRQEASYEQYF,TGTGCCAGCAGTCGGCAAGAGGCCTCCTACGAGCAGTACTTC,TRBJ2-7,few,NA,TRBV25-1
CASSSNRGLGYEQYF,TGCGCCAGCAGCTCGAACAGGGGGCTTGGCTACGAGCAGTACTTC,TRBJ2-7,NA,TRBD1,TRBV5-1
CASSRNGGRGYGYTF,TGTGCCAGCAGTCGGAACGGGGGACGCGGGTATGGCTACACCTTC,TRBJ1-2,few,NA,TRBV6-1
CASSPRTSLKGLNTEAFF,TGTGCCAGCAGCCCCCGGACATCGCTAAAGGGGTTGAACACTGAAGCTTTCTTT,TRBJ1-1,few,NA,TRBV9
CASSQLADNEQFF,TGTGCCAGCAGTCAACTAGCGGACAATGAGCAGTTCTTC,TRBJ2-1,few,TRBD2,TRBV6-1
CASSSGYQAFF,TGTGCCAGCAGTTCAGGATATCAAGCTTTCTTT,TRBJ1-1,NA,NA,TRBV12-3/TRBV12-4
CASSLVYAPEQFF,TGTGCCAGCAGCTTAGTTTATGCACCTGAGCAGTTCTTC,TRBJ2-1,NA,NA,TRBV7-9
CASSRTTDYEQYF,TGTGCCAGCAGCAGAACGACCGACTACGAGCAGTACTTC,TRBJ2-7,few,NA,TRBV21-1